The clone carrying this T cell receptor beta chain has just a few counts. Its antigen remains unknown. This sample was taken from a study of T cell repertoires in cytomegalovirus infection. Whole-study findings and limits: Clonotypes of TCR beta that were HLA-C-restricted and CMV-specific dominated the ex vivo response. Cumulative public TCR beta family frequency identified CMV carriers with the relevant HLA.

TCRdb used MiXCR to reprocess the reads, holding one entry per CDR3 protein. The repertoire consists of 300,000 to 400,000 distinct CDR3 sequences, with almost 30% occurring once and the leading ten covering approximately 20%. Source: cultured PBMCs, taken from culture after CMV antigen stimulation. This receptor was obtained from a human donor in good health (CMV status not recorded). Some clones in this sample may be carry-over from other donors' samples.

The CDR3 DNA is TGTGCCAGCAGCGAGACAGGGAAATATGGCTACACCTTC. Amino acids: CASSETGKYGYTF. The chain is built from TRBV11-2 and TRBJ1-2, with 7 positions matching TRBD1. V lost 5 bases and J lost 5; bases outside the gene matches: 5. The germline V gene encodes CDR1 SGHAT and CDR2 FQNNGV. This CDR3 has 13 residues.